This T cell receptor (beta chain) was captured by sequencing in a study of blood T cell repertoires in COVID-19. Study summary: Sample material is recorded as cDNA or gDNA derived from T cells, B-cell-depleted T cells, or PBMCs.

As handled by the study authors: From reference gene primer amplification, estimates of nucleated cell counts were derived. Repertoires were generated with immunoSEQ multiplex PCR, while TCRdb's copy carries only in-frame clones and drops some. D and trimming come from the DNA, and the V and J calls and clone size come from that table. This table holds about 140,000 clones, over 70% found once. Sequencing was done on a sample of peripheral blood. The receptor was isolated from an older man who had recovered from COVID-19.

In DNA, the CDR3 is TGTGCCAGCAGTGAAGATCCCGGGGTCAATCAGCCCCAGCATTTT. Translating gives CASSEDPGVNQPQHF. The chain joins TRBV6-1 to TRBJ1-5; no clear D gene. V shed 1 base and J shed 3 bases, with 10 bases lying between them. CDR3 length: 15 residues. The germline V gene encodes CDR1 MNHNS and CDR2 SASEGT.